The clone carrying this T cell receptor beta chain has just one count. RNA totalling about 0.5 to 1 ug underwent reverse transcription with random hexamers. TCRdb called the immunoSEQ multiplex PCR reads again in MiXCR, with one record for every CDR3 protein. Seen here are 150,000 to 200,000 distinct CDR3 sequences, roughly 95% observed once, and the top ten hold about 0.1%. The data belong to a study of CD8 T cells in Susac syndrome. The sequencing input was CD4+ T cells from PBMCs. The sequence was collected from a human donor in good health.

This CDR3 reads CASGSGSMNTEAFF. CDR3 DNA sequence: TGTGCCAGCGGGTCCGGGTCTATGAACACTGAAGCTTTCTTT. The rearrangement joins TRBV6-6 to TRBJ1-1; unclear D gene. The V end was cut by 8 bases, the J end by 0 bases, with 13 bases between. Germline V gene lookup returns CDR1 MNHNY and CDR2 SVGAGI (reference sequence). The CDR3 totals 14 residues.